This T cell receptor beta chain was identified in a study of regulatory T cells in long-lasting Graves disease. About the research overall: Antithyroid drug intake by newly diagnosed Graves' patients had lasted under 3 months.

The time point is: newly diagnosed GD, antithyroid drugs for less than 3 months. PBMCs provided the RNA from which the TCR library was made. Assembly of TCR beta libraries relied on iRepertoire HTBI primers together with Arm-PCR of CDR3 regions. Using its own MiXCR run on the multiplex PCR reads, TCRdb lists one record per CDR3 protein. The table has 350,000 to 550,000 distinct CDR3 sequences, 16% seen once. This clonotype was detected only a few times. Trimming cost V 5 bases and J 5 bases; bases outside gene matches: 8. The germline V gene encodes CDR1 SGHTA and CDR2 FQGNSA. The CDR3 contains 15 residues. This sample was also put to use in a study of T cells in Graves' hyperthyroidism and ophthalmopathy.

This chain links TRBV7-2 with TRBJ2-3; 9 positions agree with TRBD2. The source of this sequence is a young woman with Graves disease. The specimen was peripheral blood mononuclear cells (PBMCs), collected at new diagnosis, from a patient treated with antithyroid drugs. CDR3 region: CASSPWGSGGDTQYF. The CDR3 DNA reads TGTGCCAGCAGCCCCTGGGGTAGCGGGGGAGATACGCAGTATTTT.